This section outlines one TCR beta chain sequence together with its context. The antigen is unknown. The data originate from a study of shared clonotypes between healthy human individuals. Study context: CD4 naive and CD4 memory each took three plates per donor, while CD8 naive took two and CD8 memory one.

Each subset's genomic DNA was split evenly across several immunoSEQ plates. TCRdb's copy holds only in-frame clones and misses some; the assay was immunoSEQ multiplex PCR. The data show some 580,000 clones, with approximately 97% seen just once and roughly 0.05% held by the top ten. The CDR3 runs to 16 residues. Germline V gives CDR1 SGHRS, CDR2 YFSETQ. Between the trimmed V and J ends, which lost 7 bases and 2 bases, there was a span of 20 bases. Findings of the study overall: Blood alone was sampled, and tissue repertoires likely differ.

The genes are TRBV5-1 and TRBJ2-3; D is possibly TRBD1 or TRBD2 (5 bases each). The receptor comes from a woman aged 30 to 39 in good health. The sequenced sample consisted of naive CD4+ T cells sorted from blood. Regarding subset: CD45RA+ positively selected. CDR3 DNA sequence: TGCGCCAGCTGGGGGAGCACCCGTGGCCTCACAGATACGCAGTATTTT. Its protein product is CASWGSTRGLTDTQYF.